The clone carrying this T cell receptor (beta chain) was seen many times. The entry originates in a study of T-cell reconstitution after alpha-beta-depleted transplantation in children. Using unique molecular identifiers, the investigators prepared the TCRbeta library. TCRdb reanalysed the PCR reads using MiXCR and keeps one entry per CDR3 protein. The sample lists 200,000 to 250,000 distinct CDR3 sequences, approximately 9.8% occurring once. The CDR3 has 14 residues. V gave up 5 bases and J gave up 7 bases, with 14 bases separating them. The germline V gene encodes CDR1 MNHEY and CDR2 SMNVEV (reference sequence).

The chain links TRBV27 to TRBJ2-2, with D perhaps matching TRBD1 (6 bases). The source is a human donor who donated a stem cell graft to a child with SCID. The material sequenced was PBMCs from the stem cell graft donor, taken from the stem cell graft. CDR3 in DNA: TGTGCCAGCAGTCCCAGGGGCGTCAACGGGGAGCTGTTTTTT. It yields the protein CASSPRGVNGELFF.